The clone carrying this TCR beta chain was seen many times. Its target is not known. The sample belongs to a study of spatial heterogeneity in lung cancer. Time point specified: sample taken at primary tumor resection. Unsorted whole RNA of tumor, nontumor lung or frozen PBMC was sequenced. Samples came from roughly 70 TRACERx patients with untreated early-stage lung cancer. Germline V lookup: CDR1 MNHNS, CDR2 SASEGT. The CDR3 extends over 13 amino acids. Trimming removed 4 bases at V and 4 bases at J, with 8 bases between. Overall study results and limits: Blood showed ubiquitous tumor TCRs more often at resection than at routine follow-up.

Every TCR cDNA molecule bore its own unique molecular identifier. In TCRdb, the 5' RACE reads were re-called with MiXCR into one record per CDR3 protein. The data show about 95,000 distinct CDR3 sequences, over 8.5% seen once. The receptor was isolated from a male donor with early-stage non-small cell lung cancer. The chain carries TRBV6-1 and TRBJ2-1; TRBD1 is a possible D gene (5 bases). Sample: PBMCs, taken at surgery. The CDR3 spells CASSARQYNEQFF. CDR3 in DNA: TGTGCCAGCAGTGCCCGACAGTACAATGAGCAGTTCTTC.